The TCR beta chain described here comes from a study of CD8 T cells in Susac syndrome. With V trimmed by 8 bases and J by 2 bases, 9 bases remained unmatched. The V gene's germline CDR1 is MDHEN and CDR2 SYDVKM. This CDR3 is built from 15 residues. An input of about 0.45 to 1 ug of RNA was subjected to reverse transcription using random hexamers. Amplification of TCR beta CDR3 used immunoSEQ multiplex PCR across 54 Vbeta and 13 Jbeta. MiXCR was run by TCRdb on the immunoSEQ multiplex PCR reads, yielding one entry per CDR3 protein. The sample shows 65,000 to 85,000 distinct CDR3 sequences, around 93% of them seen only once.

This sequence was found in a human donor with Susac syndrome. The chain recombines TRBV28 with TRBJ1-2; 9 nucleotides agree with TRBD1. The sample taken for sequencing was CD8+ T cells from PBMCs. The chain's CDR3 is CASCRDRVLNYGYTF. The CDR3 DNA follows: TGTGCCAGCTGCCGGGACAGGGTGTTGAACTATGGCTACACCTTC.